One TCR beta chain is described in this entry. The data were taken from a study of blood T cell repertoires in COVID-19. The wider study: COVID-19 samples, acute and convalescent, were from the United States, Italy and Spain. In each case, the material was cDNA or gDNA derived from T cells, B-cell-depleted T cells, or PBMCs.

As processed by the authors: Estimation of nucleated cell counts was performed using reference gene primer amplification. Sequenced by immunoSEQ multiplex PCR; TCRdb stores in-frame clones only, minus some. D and trimming come from the DNA, and the V and J calls and clone size come from that table. Here the sample spans 45,000 to 55,000 clones, 70% to 90% being singletons. The TCR originated in an elderly man with acute or convalescent COVID-19. The source material was peripheral blood.

CDR3 loop: CASTDRGGNEQFF. CDR3 DNA: TGTGCCAGCACGGACAGGGGGGGCAATGAGCAGTTCTTC. This chain uses TRBV28 with TRBJ2-1; 10 nucleotides line up with TRBD1. The junction had 3 bases not matched to a gene; V was cut back by 7 bases and J by 6 bases. Germline V gene lookup returns CDR1 MDHEN and CDR2 SYDVKM. The CDR3 consists of 13 residues.